Below, 17 T cell receptor beta chains from the same sample are listed, as sequenced in a study of graft-versus-host responses after intestinal transplantation. Here immunoSEQ multiplex PCR was the method, and the copy in TCRdb shows in-frame clones only, minus some. The profile covers some 18,000 clones, with over 35% appearing a single time and approximately 0.97% taken by the ten largest. Sequenced material: alloreactive CD4+ T cells from a mixed lymphocyte reaction culture, taken before intestinal transplant. Noted subset: CFSE-low proliferating T cells sorted from roughly six-day pre-transplant mixed lymphocyte reaction (GvH or HvG direction). Receptors were obtained from a human patient who received an intestinal transplant.

V gene TRBV9 combines with J gene TRBJ1-5, with unresolved D. The V end lost 4 bases, the J end lost 3 bases, and 8 bases lay between the germline ends. CDR3 length: 13 residues. Germline V gene data show CDR1 as SGDLS and CDR2 as YYNGEE. The CDR3 region has the DNA TGTGCCAGCAGCAAAAACCCCAATCAGCCCCAGCATTTT. Protein: CASSKNPNQPQHF.

This clone is labeled medium-sized. The CDR3: CASRATGNYGYTF. The CDR3 region has the DNA TGTGCCAGCAGGGCGACAGGGAACTATGGCTACACCTTC. The genes are TRBV7-9 and TRBJ1-2; 7 bases align to TRBD1. CDR1 and CDR2 (germline): SEHNR, FQNEAQ (reference sequence). The length of the CDR3 is 13 residues. Trimming removed 6 bases from V and 2 bases from J; junction bases left unmatched: 3. The variable domain in full, completed from reference TRBV7-9 and TRBJ1-2, reads DTGVSQNPRHKITKRGQNVTFRCDPISEHNRLYWYRQTLGQGPEFLTYFQNEAQLEKSRLLSDRFSAERPKGSFSTLEIQRTEQGDSAMYLCASRATGNYGYTFGSGTRLTVV.

The sample holds a few counts of this clone. The chain uses TRBV7-6 and TRBJ1-5, with D hard to call. The V end lost 5 bases, the J end lost 1 base, and 24 bases lay between the germline ends. The CDR3 length is 19 residues. Germline V gene lookup returns CDR1 SGHVS and CDR2 FNYEAQ. The CDR3 reads CASSPWIGSMPWSNQPQHF. In nucleotides, the CDR3 is TGTGCCAGCAGCCCCTGGATAGGGTCGATGCCTTGGAGCAATCAGCCCCAGCATTTT.

The table lists this clone with a few counts. This chain connects TRBV5-6 to TRBJ1-2; D ambiguous. Germline CDR1 is SGHDT and CDR2 is YYEEEE. V shed 0 bases and J shed 4 bases, with 4 bases lying between them. The CDR3 is 12 amino acids. In DNA, the CDR3 is TGTGCCAGCAGCTTGGGGCCCTATGGCTACACCTTC. Translated, it gives CASSLGPYGYTF.

This clone was picked up one time. The chain carries TRBV5-6 and TRBJ1-3; D is unresolved. The V gene lost 5 bases and the J gene lost 3 bases, with 15 bases spanning the gap. CDR1 and CDR2 (germline): SGHDT, YYEEEE. This CDR3 has 15 amino acids. Here the CDR3 reads CASSTSAVLGNTIYF. DNA for the CDR3: TGTGCCAGCAGTACCTCGGCGGTACTTGGAAACACCATATATTTT. Full variable domain (remainder filled in from reference TRBV5-6 and TRBJ1-3): DAGVTQSPTHLIKTRGQQVTLRCSPKSGHDTVSWYQQALGQGPQFIFQYYEEEERQRGNFPDRFSGHQFPNYSSELNVNALLLGDSALYLCASSTSAVLGNTIYFGEGSWLTVV.

This clone was counted only a few times. The chain recombines TRBV11-2 with TRBJ1-2; D might be TRBD1 (5 bases). The CDR3 has 15 amino acids. V was clipped by 1 base and J by 2 bases, with 11 bases between them. Germline CDR1 and CDR2: SGHAT and FQNNGV. The CDR3 sequence: CASSLGGVGNYGYTF. CDR3 nucleotide sequence: TGTGCCAGCAGCTTAGGAGGGGTAGGAAACTATGGCTACACCTTC.

The chain employs TRBV18 and TRBJ2-2; maybe TRBD2 (6 bases). Trimming shortened V by 5 bases and J by 0 bases, and 19 bases separated the two germline ends. CDR1 KGHSH and CDR2 LQKENI come from the germline V gene. This CDR3 comprises 18 residues. This CDR3 is CASSFRLGRHSNTGELFF. The CDR3 DNA sequence: TGTGCCAGCTCATTTCGCCTCGGGAGACACTCGAACACCGGGGAGCTGTTTTTT. The variable domain in full, completed from reference TRBV18 and TRBJ2-2, reads NAGVMQNPRHLVRRRGQEARLRCSPMKGHSHVYWYRQLPEEGLKFMVYLQKENIIDESGMPKERFSAEFPKEGPSILRIQQVVRGDSAAYFCASSFRLGRHSNTGELFFGEGSRLTVL.

V is TRBV7-6 and J is TRBJ1-1; possibly TRBD1 for D (5 bases). V lost 5 bases and J lost 9, with 16 bases in between. The germline V gene encodes CDR1 SGHVS and CDR2 FNYEAQ. This CDR3 has 13 amino acids. The CDR3 loop is CASSPVTGTKAFF. The CDR3, as DNA: TGTGCCAGCAGCCCTGTGACCGGGACTAAAGCTTTCTTT.

This clone is deemed medium-sized (0.01 to 0.1%). The CDR3 reads CASSFGQGAGQPQHF. The CDR3 nucleotides are TGTGCCAGCAGCTTCGGACAGGGGGCGGGTCAGCCCCAGCATTTT. V gene TRBV5-6 combines with J gene TRBJ1-5; 11 nucleotides agree with TRBD1. The germline CDR1 and CDR2 sequences are SGHDT and YYEEEE. J gave up 6 bases and V 2 bases, and 4 bases lay outside the gene matches. The length of the CDR3 is 15 residues. Full variable domain (remainder filled in from reference TRBV5-6 and TRBJ1-5): DAGVTQSPTHLIKTRGQQVTLRCSPKSGHDTVSWYQQALGQGPQFIFQYYEEEERQRGNFPDRFSGHQFPNYSSELNVNALLLGDSALYLCASSFGQGAGQPQHFGDGTRLSIL.

This clone was observed a few times. The chain combines TRBV5-1 with TRBJ2-6; D unclear. Trimming pared 0 bases from V and 0 bases from J, leaving 4 bases between. The CDR3 is made up of 15 amino acids. Germline V CDR1 and CDR2: SGHRS, YFSETQ. The CDR3, as DNA: TGCGCCAGCAGCTTGGGTTCCTCTGGGGCCAACGTCCTGACTTTC. Amino acid sequence: CASSLGSSGANVLTF.

CDR3 region: CASSQRQGMGETQYF. DNA of the CDR3: TGCGCCAGCAGCCAGAGACAGGGTATGGGGGAGACCCAGTACTTC. V usage is TRBV4-1 and J usage is TRBJ2-5; 7 bases agree with TRBD1. Germline-derived CDR1 and CDR2 are MGHRA and YSYEKL. The CDR3 spans 15 residues. The junction had 9 bases not matched to a gene; V was cut back by 3 bases and J by 5 bases.

The chain employs TRBV27 and TRBJ1-6; D not resolved. The germline CDR1 and CDR2 sequences are MNHEY and SMNVEV (reference sequence). Trimming pared 3 bases from V and 5 bases from J, leaving 8 bases between. This CDR3 is 14 amino acids long. For the CDR3, the DNA is TGTGCCAGCAGTTTTGGGCAAGATAATTCACCCCTCCACTTT. This sequence encodes CASSFGQDNSPLHF.

This clone is judged medium-sized (0.01 to 0.1%). The rearrangement links TRBV10-3 to TRBJ2-2; the D call may be TRBD1 or TRBD2 (6 bases each). Germline CDR1 and CDR2: ENHRY and SYGVKD. Trimming stripped 3 bases from V and 6 bases from J, with 17 bases between. The CDR3 has 16 residues. CDR3 protein: CAISENRVGGPGELFF. CDR3 nucleotide sequence: TGTGCCATCAGTGAAAACAGGGTTGGGGGGCCCGGGGAGCTGTTTTTT.

The V gene is TRBV5-4, the J gene TRBJ2-3; D uncertain. Germline V gene data show CDR1 as SGHNT and CDR2 as YYREEE (reference sequence). This CDR3 is 11 amino acids long. V was shortened by 2 bases and J by 7 bases, with 5 bases between the two germline ends. CDR3 sequence: CASSFLNTQYF. Written as DNA, the CDR3 is TGTGCCAGCAGCTTTCTAAATACGCAGTATTTT.

The chain links TRBV5-1 to TRBJ2-1; D gene ambiguous. This CDR3 is 14 amino acids long. The V end lost 1 base, the J end lost 2 bases, and 7 bases lay between the germline ends. Germline assignment: CDR1 SGHRS and CDR2 YFSETQ. CDR3 DNA: TGCGCCAGCAGCTTGAGGGCCCCCTACAATGAGCAGTTCTTC. Translated, it gives CASSLRAPYNEQFF.

The table lists this clone with a few counts. J is TRBJ1-1 and V is TRBV19; D unresolved. The germline gives CDR1 LNHDA, CDR2 SQIVND (reference sequence). V was trimmed by 6 bases and J by 3 bases, leaving 14 bases between them. The CDR3 has 14 amino acids. The CDR3 DNA reads TGTGCCAGTAGCACTGGGGTGAAGGACACTGAAGCTTTCTTT. Amino acids: CASSTGVKDTEAFF.

The V gene is TRBV4-2, the J gene TRBJ1-2; 7 bases match TRBD1. Germline values: CDR1 LGHNA, CDR2 YNFKEQ. Unmatched junction bases numbered 16, after V lost 1 base and J lost 5 bases. The CDR3 is 18 residues long. The CDR3 coding sequence is TGTGCCAGCAGCCAAGGCGCTATTCTTCGGACAGGCCGATATGGCTACACCTTC. Encoded protein: CASSQGAILRTGRYGYTF.